One TCR beta chain is described in this entry. Antigen specificity is unknown. The data were taken from a study of monozygotic twins with inflammatory bowel disease. Notes on the study in general: Other individuals had fewer clonotypes in common with IBD patients than with healthy twins, especially with disease activity.

Germline CDR1 is SGHRS and CDR2 is YFSETQ. This CDR3 has 14 residues. Per donor there was one draw, yielding a blood sample of 2.5 ml. TCRdb derives one entry per CDR3 protein from the 5' RACE reads, leaving out DNA. The sample is made up of 350,000 to 550,000 distinct CDR3 sequences, and the top ten hold 2% to 2.5% of it. This sequence was found in a human donor with ulcerative colitis or Crohn's disease, or a healthy co-twin of an affected twin (not recorded which). The chain combines TRBV5-1 with TRBJ1-1; TCRdb gives TRBD1 as the D gene, but with no DNA this cannot be confirmed. Sequencing was carried out using blood. The CDR3 here is CASSLQGTNTEAFF.